This is a list of T cell receptor beta chains from one sample in a study of Ad26.COV2.S vaccination and SARS-CoV-2 variants. TCRdb keeps only in-frame clones here, not all; method: immunoSEQ multiplex PCR. Here the sample spans a few hundred thousand clones, about 91% being singletons. The source material was peripheral blood, sampled in a trial of Ad26.COV2.S vaccine versus placebo. The source of these receptors is a person between 18 and 65 years old who received the Ad26.COV2.S COVID-19 vaccine or a placebo. CDR3s include the opening cysteine and the closing phenylalanine or tryptophan. D genes are given only for firm matches. Clone size is given for some rows only: seen once, a few or many times, or a class if the clone is expanded.

v_call	clone_size	d_call	j_call	cdr3_nt	cdr3_aa
TRBV4-3	-	-	TRBJ2-2	TGCGCCAGCAGCCAAGAAACCGGGGAGCTGTTTTTT	CASSQETGELFF
TRBV5-1	-	TRBD1	TRBJ2-1	TGCGCCAGCAGCCGGACAGGGAACAATGAGCAGTTCTTC	CASSRTGNNEQFF
TRBV7-3	-	-	TRBJ2-5	TGTGCCAGCAGCGCGGGGAGCCAGGAGACCCAGTACTTC	CASSAGSQETQYF
TRBV28	-	TRBD2	TRBJ2-7	TGTGCCAGCAATCAGATAGCGGGAGGGGACTACGAGCAGTACTTC	CASNQIAGGDYEQYF
TRBV19	-	TRBD1	TRBJ1-1	TGTGCCAGTAGTATTTTGGGACAGGGTGATACTGAAGCTTTCTTT	CASSILGQGDTEAFF
TRBV6-5	-	TRBD2	TRBJ2-1	TGTGCCAGCAGCTCATCCAGCGGGAGGTACAATGAGCAGTTCTTC	CASSSSSGRYNEQFF
TRBV14	-	TRBD2	TRBJ2-1	TGTGCCAGCAGCCGAGGAGAGGGACTACATGAGCAGTTCTTC	CASSRGEGLHEQFF
TRBV7-2	-	TRBD2	TRBJ2-7	TGTGCCAGCAGCTATCGGACTAGCGGGAGAGGTGGATCCTACGAGCAGTACTTC	CASSYRTSGRGGSYEQYF
TRBV6-4	few	-	TRBJ2-3	TGTGCCAGCAGTGAGGGGGGGCCCACAGATACGCAGTATTTT	CASSEGGPTDTQYF
TRBV6-6	once	TRBD2	TRBJ2-2	TGTGCCAGCAGTTCCGGGGGGACGAACACCGGGGAGCTGTTTTTT	CASSSGGTNTGELFF
TRBV2	once	-	TRBJ1-1	TGTGCCAGCGATACGGGGGCGACTGAAGCTTTCTTT	CASDTGATEAFF
TRBV30	-	-	TRBJ1-1	TGTGCCTGGAGGAGAAACATGAACACTGAAGCTTTCTTT	CAWRRNMNTEAFF
TRBV27	-	TRBD1	TRBJ1-1	TGTGCCAGCAGAAACTCACAGGGGGCAGGTACTGAAGCTTTCTTT	CASRNSQGAGTEAFF
TRBV6-4	-	TRBD1	TRBJ1-2	TGTGCCAGCAGGCCTACAGGGGGCTCTAACTATGGCTACACCTTC	CASRPTGGSNYGYTF
TRBV9	-	TRBD1	TRBJ1-1	TGTGCCAGCAGCGCCCAGACAGGGACTGAAGCTTTCTTT	CASSAQTGTEAFF
TRBV7-9	once	-	TRBJ2-7	TGTGCCAGCAGCCTCGGTCTCGGGGAGCAGTACTTC	CASSLGLGEQYF
TRBV7-9	-	TRBD2	TRBJ2-5	TGTGCCAGCAGCTTTAGCGGGAGAGAGACCCAGTACTTC	CASSFSGRETQYF
TRBV7-3	-	-	TRBJ2-6	TGTGCCAGCAGCCCAGTGGGGGCCTCTGGGGCCAACGTCCTGACTTTC	CASSPVGASGANVLTF
TRBV6-1	-	TRBD1	TRBJ1-3	TGTGCCAGCAGTGCCGTACAGGGGTTCGGGCCTGGAAACACCATATATTTT	CASSAVQGFGPGNTIYF
TRBV9	-	TRBD2	TRBJ2-2	TGTGCCAGCAGCTTAAGGACTAGCGATACCGACACCGGGGAGCTGTTTTTT	CASSLRTSDTDTGELFF
TRBV28	-	-	TRBJ2-7	TGTGCCAGCAGTTTGGGACCCTTCTACGAGCAGTACTTC	CASSLGPFYEQYF
TRBV19	-	-	TRBJ1-2	TGTGCCAGTAGTATAGATCGAGGGGCGCATTATGGCTACACCTTC	CASSIDRGAHYGYTF
TRBV15	-	TRBD2	TRBJ2-7	TGTGCCACCAGCAGAGATAGGCGGCGGGAGCGCTACGAGCAGTACTTC	CATSRDRRRERYEQYF
TRBV6-4	-	-	TRBJ2-2	TGTGCCAGCAGTGGACAAACCGGTTCCGGGGAGCTGTTTTTT	CASSGQTGSGELFF
TRBV7-9	-	TRBD2	TRBJ2-3	TGTGCCAGCAGCTTGGCTAGCGGGTGGGATACGCAGTATTTT	CASSLASGWDTQYF
TRBV4-3	-	TRBD1	TRBJ2-7	TGCGCCAGCAGCCAAGTTCGACAGGGTGGTTACGAGCAGTACTTC	CASSQVRQGGYEQYF
TRBV3-1/TRBV3-2	-	-	TRBJ2-5	TGTGCCAGCAGCCTCAGCAGCCAAGAGACCCAGTACTTC	CASSLSSQETQYF
TRBV12-5	-	TRBD1	TRBJ1-6	TGTGCTAGTGGTGGGGGACAGGTTAATTCACCCCTCCACTTT	CASGGGQVNSPLHF
TRBV9	-	-	TRBJ2-7	TGTGCCAGCAACCGGGACGGATCCTACGAGCAGTACTTC	CASNRDGSYEQYF
TRBV3-1/TRBV3-2	-	TRBD1	TRBJ1-2	TGTGCCAGCAGCCAAGATGGCAGGGGGCTTGGCTACACCTTC	CASSQDGRGLGYTF
TRBV28	-	TRBD2	TRBJ2-3	TGTGCCAGCAGTCGACTAGCGGTAGATACGCAGTATTTT	CASSRLAVDTQYF
TRBV5-4	-	-	TRBJ1-1	TGTGCCAGCAGCATATCCTGGGGGCGCGTAATCGAAGCTTTCTTT	CASSISWGRVIEAFF
TRBV30	-	TRBD1	TRBJ1-2	TGTGCCTGGGCGGACAGGGACTATGGCTACACCTTC	CAWADRDYGYTF
TRBV7-9	once	-	TRBJ2-3	TGTGCCAGCAGGCCCCGGTCGAGCACAGATACGCAGTATTTT	CASRPRSSTDTQYF
TRBV12-3/TRBV12-4	-	TRBD1	TRBJ1-2	TGTGCCAGCAGAAGGACAGGGGCCTATGGCTACACCTTC	CASRRTGAYGYTF
TRBV29-1	once	TRBD1	TRBJ2-7	TGCAGCGTGGGACAGGGGGCGCCCGAGCAGTACTTC	CSVGQGAPEQYF
TRBV28	-	-	TRBJ2-2	TGTGCCAGCAGCCTCATCACAGGAGGGGCCACCGGGGAGCTGTTTTTT	CASSLITGGATGELFF
TRBV30	-	-	TRBJ1-5	TGTGCCTGGAGTCACGAAGCGGGGGGCAATCAGCCCCAGCATTTT	CAWSHEAGGNQPQHF
TRBV2	-	-	TRBJ1-3	TGTGCCAGCAGTGAATTCGGGAACACCATATATTTT	CASSEFGNTIYF
TRBV11-2	-	-	TRBJ2-1	TGTGCCAGCAGCTTCGTCAGGCTAGCGAGTGAGCAGTTCTTC	CASSFVRLASEQFF
TRBV5-5	-	-	TRBJ2-1	TGTGCCAGCAGCCTGAGAAGTGAGTTGTTCTTC	CASSLRSELFF
TRBV28	-	TRBD2	TRBJ2-1	TGTGCCAGCACCCACGGGGGGGGCTATAAGTACAATGAGCAGTTCTTC	CASTHGGGYKYNEQFF
TRBV27	-	TRBD1	TRBJ2-3	TGTGCCAGCAGGAGGACAGGGTTAGGACCTCAAAGCACAGATACGCAGTATTTT	CASRRTGLGPQSTDTQYF
TRBV7-9	-	TRBD2	TRBJ2-2	TGTGCCAGCAGCTTGAGCCGACTAGCGGACGGGGAGCTGTTTTTT	CASSLSRLADGELFF
TRBV5-1	-	-	TRBJ2-2	TGCGCCAGCAGCTTTAACCTCAACACCGGGGAGCTGTTTTTT	CASSFNLNTGELFF
TRBV5-1	-	TRBD1	TRBJ1-3	TGCGCCAGCAGCTTGGGACAGGGGGTGGCTGGAAACACCATATATTTT	CASSLGQGVAGNTIYF
TRBV28	-	-	TRBJ2-7	TGTGCCAGCAGTCAGGGATACGAGCAGTACTTC	CASSQGYEQYF
TRBV5-4	-	-	TRBJ1-1	TGTGCCAGCAGCTTGGGCAACCCAGGGAACACTGAAGCTTTCTTT	CASSLGNPGNTEAFF
TRBV18	-	-	TRBJ2-3	TGTGCCAGCTCACCACAGGCGCGACTCGGTGGAGATACGCAGTATTTT	CASSPQARLGGDTQYF
TRBV2	-	TRBD2	TRBJ2-7	TGTGCCAGCAGACCCCCAGCGGGAGGGCCCCGAAGCTACGAGCAGTACTTC	CASRPPAGGPRSYEQYF
TRBV29-1	-	TRBD1	TRBJ2-3	TGCAGCGTGAAGGGACAGGGGGGGTCAGGGACGCAGTATTTT	CSVKGQGGSGTQYF
TRBV4-2	-	TRBD1	TRBJ2-3	TGTGCCAGCAGCCAAACCCGGGACAGATCCACAGATACGCAGTATTTT	CASSQTRDRSTDTQYF
TRBV5-1	-	TRBD1	TRBJ1-1	TGCGCCAGCAGCCCCGGACAGGGGGGTTTCACTGAAGCTTTCTTT	CASSPGQGGFTEAFF
TRBV4-2	-	-	TRBJ2-2	TGTGCCAGCAGCCAACCCGGGGTCCACACCGGGGAGCTGTTTTTT	CASSQPGVHTGELFF
TRBV10-2	-	TRBD2	TRBJ2-3	TGCGCCAGCAGAATTACTAGCGGACCCACAGATACGCAGTATTTT	CASRITSGPTDTQYF
TRBV12-2	-	-	TRBJ1-2	TGTGCAAGTCGCTTAGGTCCGTCAGGCTACACCTTC	CASRLGPSGYTF
TRBV5-6	-	TRBD1	TRBJ1-1	TGTGCCAGCAGTCCCGGGACAGGGGCGGCCGCTGAAGCTTTCTTT	CASSPGTGAAAEAFF
TRBV28	-	-	TRBJ2-5	TGTGCCAGCAGTACGCCAGGTAGCGCAACCCAGTACTTC	CASSTPGSATQYF
TRBV28	-	-	TRBJ1-5	TGTGCCAGCAGTCATCCCGGGGATAGCAATCAGCCCCAGCATTTT	CASSHPGDSNQPQHF
TRBV27	-	TRBD1	TRBJ2-1	TGTGCCAGCAGTGGGGGACAGGCGTGGAATGAGCAGTTCTTC	CASSGGQAWNEQFF